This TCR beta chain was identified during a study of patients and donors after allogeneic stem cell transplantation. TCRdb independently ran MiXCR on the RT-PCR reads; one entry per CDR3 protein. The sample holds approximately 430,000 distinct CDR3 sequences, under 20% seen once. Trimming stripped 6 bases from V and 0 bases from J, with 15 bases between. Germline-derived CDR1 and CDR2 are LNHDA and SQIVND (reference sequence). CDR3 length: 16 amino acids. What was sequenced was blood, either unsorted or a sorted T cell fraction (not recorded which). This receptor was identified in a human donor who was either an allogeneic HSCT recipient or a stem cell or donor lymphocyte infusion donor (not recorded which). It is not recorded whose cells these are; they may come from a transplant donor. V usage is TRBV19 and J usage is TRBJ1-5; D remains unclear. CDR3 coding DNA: TGTGCCAGTAGGAAACCCAGGACGGCTAGCAATCAGCCCCAGCATTTT. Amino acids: CASRKPRTASNQPQHF. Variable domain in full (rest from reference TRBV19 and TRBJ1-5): DGGITQSPKYLFRKEGQNVTLSCEQNLNHDAMYWYRQDPGQGLRLIYYSQIVNDFQKGDIAEGYSVSREKKESFPLTVTSAQKNPTAFYLCASRKPRTASNQPQHFGDGTRLSIL.